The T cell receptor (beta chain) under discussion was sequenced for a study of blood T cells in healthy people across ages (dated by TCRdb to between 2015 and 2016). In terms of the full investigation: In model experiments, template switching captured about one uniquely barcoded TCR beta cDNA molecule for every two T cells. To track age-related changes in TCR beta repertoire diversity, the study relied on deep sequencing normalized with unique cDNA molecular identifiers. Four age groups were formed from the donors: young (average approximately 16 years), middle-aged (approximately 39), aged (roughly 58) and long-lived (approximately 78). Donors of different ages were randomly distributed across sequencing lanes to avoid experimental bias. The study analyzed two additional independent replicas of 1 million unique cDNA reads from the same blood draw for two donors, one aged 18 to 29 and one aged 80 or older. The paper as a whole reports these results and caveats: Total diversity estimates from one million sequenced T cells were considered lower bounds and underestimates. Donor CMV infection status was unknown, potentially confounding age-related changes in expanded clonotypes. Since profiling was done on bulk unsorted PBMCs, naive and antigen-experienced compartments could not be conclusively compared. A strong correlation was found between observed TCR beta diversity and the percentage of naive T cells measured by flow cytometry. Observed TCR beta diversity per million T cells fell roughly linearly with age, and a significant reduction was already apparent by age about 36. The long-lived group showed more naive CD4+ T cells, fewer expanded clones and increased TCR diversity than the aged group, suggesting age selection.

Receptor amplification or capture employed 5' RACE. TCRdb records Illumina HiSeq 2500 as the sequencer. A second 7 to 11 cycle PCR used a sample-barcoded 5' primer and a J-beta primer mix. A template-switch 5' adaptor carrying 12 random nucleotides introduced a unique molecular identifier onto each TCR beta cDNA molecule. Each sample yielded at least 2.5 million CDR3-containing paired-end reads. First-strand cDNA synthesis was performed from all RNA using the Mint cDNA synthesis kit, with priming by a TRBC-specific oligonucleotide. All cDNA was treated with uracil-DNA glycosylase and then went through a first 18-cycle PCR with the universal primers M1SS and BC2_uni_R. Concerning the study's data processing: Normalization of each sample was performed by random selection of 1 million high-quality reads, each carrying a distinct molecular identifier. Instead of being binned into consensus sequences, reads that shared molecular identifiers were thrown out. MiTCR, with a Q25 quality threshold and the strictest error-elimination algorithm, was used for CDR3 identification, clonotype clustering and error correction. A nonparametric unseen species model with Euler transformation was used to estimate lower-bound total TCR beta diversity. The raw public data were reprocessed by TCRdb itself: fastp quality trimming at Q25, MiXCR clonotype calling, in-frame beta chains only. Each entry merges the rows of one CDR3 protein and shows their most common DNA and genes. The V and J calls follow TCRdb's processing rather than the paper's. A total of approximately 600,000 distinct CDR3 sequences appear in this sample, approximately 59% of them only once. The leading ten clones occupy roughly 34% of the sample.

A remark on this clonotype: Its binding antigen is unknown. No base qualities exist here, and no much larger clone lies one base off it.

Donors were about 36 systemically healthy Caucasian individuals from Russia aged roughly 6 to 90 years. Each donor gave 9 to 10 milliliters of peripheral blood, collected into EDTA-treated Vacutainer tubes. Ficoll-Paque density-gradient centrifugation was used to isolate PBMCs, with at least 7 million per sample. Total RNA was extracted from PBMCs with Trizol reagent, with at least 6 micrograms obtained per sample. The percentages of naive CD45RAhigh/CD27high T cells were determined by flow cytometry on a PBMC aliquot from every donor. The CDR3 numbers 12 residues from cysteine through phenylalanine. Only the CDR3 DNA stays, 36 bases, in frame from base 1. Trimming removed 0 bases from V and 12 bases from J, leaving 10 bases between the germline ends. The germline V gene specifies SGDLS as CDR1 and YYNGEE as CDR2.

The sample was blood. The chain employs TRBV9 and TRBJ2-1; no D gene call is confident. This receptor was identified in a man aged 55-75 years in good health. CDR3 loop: CASSVAVGRQFF. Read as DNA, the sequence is TGTGCCAGCAGCGTAGCGGTAGGAAGGCAGTTCTTC.